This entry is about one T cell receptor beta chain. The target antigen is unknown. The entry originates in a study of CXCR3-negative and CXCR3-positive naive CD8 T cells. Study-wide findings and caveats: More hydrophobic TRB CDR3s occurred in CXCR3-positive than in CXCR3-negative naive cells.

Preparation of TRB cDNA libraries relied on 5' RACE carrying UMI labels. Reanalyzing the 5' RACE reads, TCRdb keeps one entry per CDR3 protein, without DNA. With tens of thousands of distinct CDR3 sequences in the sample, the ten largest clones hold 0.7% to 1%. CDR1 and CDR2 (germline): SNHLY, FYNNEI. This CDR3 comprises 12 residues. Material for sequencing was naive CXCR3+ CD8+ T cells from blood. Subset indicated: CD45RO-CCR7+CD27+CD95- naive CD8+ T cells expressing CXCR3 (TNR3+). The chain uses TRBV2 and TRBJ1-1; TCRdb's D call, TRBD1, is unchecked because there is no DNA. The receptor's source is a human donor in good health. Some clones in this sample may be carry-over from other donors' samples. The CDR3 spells CASPNRGAEAFF.